The present entry profiles one TCR beta chain with its context. Its antigen remains unidentified. The data originate from a study of cytomegalovirus exposure and HLA in healthy donors. Findings of the study overall: Later on, analysis showed that most CMV-associated TCR beta chains appeared to be HLA-restricted. The authors listed approximately 160 TCR beta chains as cytomegalovirus-associated.

Trimming removed 6 bases from V and 0 bases from J, with 14 bases in between. This CDR3 is 15 amino acids long. Looked up from germline, CDR1 is MNHEY and CDR2 is SVGAGI. A multiplex PCR was run with 60 Vbeta primers and 13 Jbeta primers. Sequenced by immunoSEQ multiplex PCR; TCRdb stores in-frame clones only, minus some. The sample lists almost 200,000 clones; roughly three quarters were seen once. Material for sequencing was PBMCs. This sequence originates from a male donor in good health and CMV-seropositive. The chain has TRBV6-5 and TRBJ1-1; a weak D match, TRBD1 (6 bases). CDR3 loop: CASRVTGSMNTEAFF. DNA for the CDR3: TGTGCCAGCAGGGTCACAGGGAGCATGAACACTGAAGCTTTCTTT.